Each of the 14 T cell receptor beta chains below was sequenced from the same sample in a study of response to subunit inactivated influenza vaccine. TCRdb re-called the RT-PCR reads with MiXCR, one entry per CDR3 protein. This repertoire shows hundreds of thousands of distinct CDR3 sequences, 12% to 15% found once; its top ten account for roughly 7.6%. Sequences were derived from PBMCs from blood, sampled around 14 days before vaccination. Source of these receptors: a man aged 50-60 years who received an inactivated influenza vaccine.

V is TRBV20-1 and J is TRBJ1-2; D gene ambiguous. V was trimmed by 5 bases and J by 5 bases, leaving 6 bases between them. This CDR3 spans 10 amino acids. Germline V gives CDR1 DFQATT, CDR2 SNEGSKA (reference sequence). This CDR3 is CSAVAYGYTF. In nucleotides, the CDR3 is TGCAGTGCTGTAGCGTATGGCTACACCTTC.

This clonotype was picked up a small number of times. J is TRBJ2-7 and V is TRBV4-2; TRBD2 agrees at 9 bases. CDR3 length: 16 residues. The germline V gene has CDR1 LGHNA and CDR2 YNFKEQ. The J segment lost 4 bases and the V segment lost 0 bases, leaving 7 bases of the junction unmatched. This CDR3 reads CASSQDLAGGVYEQYF. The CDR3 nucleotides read TGTGCCAGCAGCCAAGATCTGGCGGGAGGGGTATACGAGCAGTACTTC.

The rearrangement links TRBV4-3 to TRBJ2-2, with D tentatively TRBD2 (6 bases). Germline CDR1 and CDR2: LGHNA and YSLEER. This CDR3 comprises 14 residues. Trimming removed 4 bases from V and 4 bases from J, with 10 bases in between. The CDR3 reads CASSPAGGTGELFF. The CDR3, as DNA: TGCGCCAGCAGCCCCGCCGGGGGCACCGGGGAGCTGTTTTTT.

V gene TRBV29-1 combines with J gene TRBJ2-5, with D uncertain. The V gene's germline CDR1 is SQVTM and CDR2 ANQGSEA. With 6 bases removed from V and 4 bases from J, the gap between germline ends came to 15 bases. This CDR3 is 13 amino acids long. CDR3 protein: CSVTHGPGETQYF. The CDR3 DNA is TGCAGCGTGACCCATGGACCGGGAGAGACCCAGTACTTC. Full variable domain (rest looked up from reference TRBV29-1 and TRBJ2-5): SAVISQKPSRDICQRGTSLTIQCQVDSQVTMMFWYRQQPGQSLTLIATANQGSEATYESGFVIDKFPISRPNLTFSTLTVSNMSPEDSSIYLCSVTHGPGETQYFGPGTRLLVL.

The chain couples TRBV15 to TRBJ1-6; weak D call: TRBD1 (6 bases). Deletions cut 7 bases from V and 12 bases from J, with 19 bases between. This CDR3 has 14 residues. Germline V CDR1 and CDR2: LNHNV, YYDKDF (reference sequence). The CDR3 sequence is CATTQRPGVGPLHF. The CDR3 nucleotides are TGTGCCACCACCCAGCGCCCAGGGGTTGGACCCCTCCACTTT.

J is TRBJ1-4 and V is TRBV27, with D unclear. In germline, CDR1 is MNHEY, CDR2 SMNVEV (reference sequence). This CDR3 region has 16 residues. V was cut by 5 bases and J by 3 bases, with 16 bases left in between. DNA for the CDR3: TGTGCCAGCAGTGGCCTTTTGCGAGGCGCTAATGAAAAACTGTTTTTT. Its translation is CASSGLLRGANEKLFF.

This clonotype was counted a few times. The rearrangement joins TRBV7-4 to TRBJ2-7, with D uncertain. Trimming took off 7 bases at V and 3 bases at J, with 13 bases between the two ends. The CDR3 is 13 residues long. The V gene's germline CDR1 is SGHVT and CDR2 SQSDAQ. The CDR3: CASIPPPNYEQYF. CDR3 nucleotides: TGTGCCAGCATCCCCCCCCCTAACTACGAGCAGTACTTC.

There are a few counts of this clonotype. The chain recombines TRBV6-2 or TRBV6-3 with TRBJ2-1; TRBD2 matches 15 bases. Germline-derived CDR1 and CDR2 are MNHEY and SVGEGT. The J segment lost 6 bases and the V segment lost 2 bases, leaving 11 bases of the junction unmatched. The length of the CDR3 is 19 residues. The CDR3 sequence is CASSYPGLAGGRHLNEQFF. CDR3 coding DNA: TGTGCCAGCAGTTACCCGGGACTAGCGGGGGGCCGCCACCTCAATGAGCAGTTCTTC.

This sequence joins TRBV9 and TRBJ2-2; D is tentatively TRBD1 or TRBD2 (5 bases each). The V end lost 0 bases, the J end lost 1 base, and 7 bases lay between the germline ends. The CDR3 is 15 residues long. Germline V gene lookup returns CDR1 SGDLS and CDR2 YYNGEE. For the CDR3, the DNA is TGTGCCAGCAGCGTAGGGGGGAGGAACACCGGGGAGCTGTTTTTT. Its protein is CASSVGGRNTGELFF.

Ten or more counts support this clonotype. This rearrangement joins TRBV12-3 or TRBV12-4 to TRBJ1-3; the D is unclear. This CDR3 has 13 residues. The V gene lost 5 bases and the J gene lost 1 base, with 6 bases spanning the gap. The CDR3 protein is CASSDNSGNTIYF. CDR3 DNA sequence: TGTGCCAGCAGTGACAATTCTGGAAACACCATATATTTT.

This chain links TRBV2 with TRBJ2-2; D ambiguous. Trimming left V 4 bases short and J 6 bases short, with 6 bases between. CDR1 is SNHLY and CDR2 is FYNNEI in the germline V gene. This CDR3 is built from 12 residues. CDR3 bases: TGTGCCAGCAGTGGGTCCTCCGGGGAGCTGTTTTTT. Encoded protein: CASSGSSGELFF.

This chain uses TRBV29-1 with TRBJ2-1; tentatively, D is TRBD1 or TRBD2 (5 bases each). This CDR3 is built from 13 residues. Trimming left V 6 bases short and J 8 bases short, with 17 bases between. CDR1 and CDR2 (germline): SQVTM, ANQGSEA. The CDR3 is CSVTRDPPYEQFF. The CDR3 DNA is TGCAGCGTGACCCGGGACCCCCCCTATGAGCAGTTCTTC.

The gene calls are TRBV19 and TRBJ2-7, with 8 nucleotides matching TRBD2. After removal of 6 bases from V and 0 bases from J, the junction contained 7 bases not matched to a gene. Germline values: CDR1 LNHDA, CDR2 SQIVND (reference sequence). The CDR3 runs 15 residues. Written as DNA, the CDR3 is TGTGCCAGTAGGGTACTAGCGGAAAGCTCCTACGAGCAGTACTTC. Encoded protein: CASRVLAESSYEQYF.

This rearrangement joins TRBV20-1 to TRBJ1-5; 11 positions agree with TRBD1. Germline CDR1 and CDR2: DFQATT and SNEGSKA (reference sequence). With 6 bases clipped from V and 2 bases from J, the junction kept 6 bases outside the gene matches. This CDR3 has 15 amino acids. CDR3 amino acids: CSATGQGARNQPQHF. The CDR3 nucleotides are TGCAGTGCAACTGGACAGGGGGCGCGCAATCAGCCCCAGCATTTT.